A selection of T cell receptor beta chains follows, all from one sample in a study of multiple sclerosis patients with progressive multifocal leukoencephalopathy. Only in-frame clones appear in the TCRdb table, and some are missing; sequencing was by immunoSEQ multiplex PCR. The sample carries tens of thousands of clones, roughly 91% recorded once. What was sequenced was PBMCs. The source of these receptors is a human donor with multiple sclerosis. CDR3s include the opening cysteine and the closing phenylalanine or tryptophan. Each record gives: CDR3 DNA, CDR3 protein, J gene, V gene, clone size, D gene. D genes are given only for firm matches. The size of a clone is reported for some rows only, either as once, few or many, or as a class for expanded clones.

cdr3_nt: TGTGCCAGCAGCTTGGGGGGGGAAAATGAGCAGTTCTTC
cdr3_aa: CASSLGGENEQFF
j_call: TRBJ2-1
v_call: TRBV11-3
clone_size: .
d_call: TRBD2

cdr3_nt: TGTGCCAGCAGCCCCGCGCACCAAGAGACCCAGTACTTC
cdr3_aa: CASSPAHQETQYF
j_call: TRBJ2-5
v_call: TRBV11-2
clone_size: .
d_call: .

cdr3_nt: TGTGCCTGGAGTGAACAGGGCTATGGCTACACCTTC
cdr3_aa: CAWSEQGYGYTF
j_call: TRBJ1-2
v_call: TRBV30
clone_size: once
d_call: .

cdr3_nt: TGTGCCAGCAGAATAGCGGGGGGCACCGGGGAGCTGTTTTTT
cdr3_aa: CASRIAGGTGELFF
j_call: TRBJ2-2
v_call: TRBV5-4
clone_size: .
d_call: TRBD2

cdr3_nt: TGTGCCAGCGGAAGCGGGGGGGCCACAGATACGCAGTATTTT
cdr3_aa: CASGSGGATDTQYF
j_call: TRBJ2-3
v_call: TRBV6-5
clone_size: .
d_call: TRBD2

cdr3_nt: TGTGCCAGCAGTTCCGCCGGGGCAAATAAAGCTTTCTTT
cdr3_aa: CASSSAGANKAFF
j_call: TRBJ1-1
v_call: TRBV28
clone_size: .
d_call: .

cdr3_nt: TGTGCCAGCAGTGGGATCCAGCGGGGGGGCAATGAGCAGTTCTTC
cdr3_aa: CASSGIQRGGNEQFF
j_call: TRBJ2-1
v_call: TRBV25-1
clone_size: .
d_call: TRBD2

cdr3_nt: TGTGCCTGGAGTACCCCGGACAGGGACAGTTCACCCCTCCACTTT
cdr3_aa: CAWSTPDRDSSPLHF
j_call: TRBJ1-6
v_call: TRBV30
clone_size: .
d_call: TRBD1

cdr3_nt: TGTGCCAGCAGCTCCCTTGAGGGGGGGAGGGAGACCCAGTACTTC
cdr3_aa: CASSSLEGGRETQYF
j_call: TRBJ2-5
v_call: TRBV7-9
clone_size: .
d_call: .

cdr3_nt: TGTGCCAGCAGCGTAGCAGGTTCCACAGATACGCAGTATTTT
cdr3_aa: CASSVAGSTDTQYF
j_call: TRBJ2-3
v_call: TRBV9
clone_size: .
d_call: .

cdr3_nt: TGCGCCAGCAGCCAAGAGGGGGGGGATGTACAGCCCCAGCATTTT
cdr3_aa: CASSQEGGDVQPQHF
j_call: TRBJ1-5
v_call: TRBV4-1
clone_size: .
d_call: .

cdr3_nt: TGTGCCAGTATGAGGACTGAAGCTTTCTTT
cdr3_aa: CASMRTEAFF
j_call: TRBJ1-1
v_call: TRBV19
clone_size: .
d_call: .

cdr3_nt: TGTGCCAGCAGCCAAGATGAGACAGAGAACACTGAAGCTTTCTTT
cdr3_aa: CASSQDETENTEAFF
j_call: TRBJ1-1
v_call: TRBV4-2
clone_size: .
d_call: .

cdr3_nt: TGTGCCAGCAGCAAAGAGTATTGCGGGGGCCCCCATGCCAAAAACATTCAGTACTTC
cdr3_aa: CASSKEYCGGPHAKNIQYF
j_call: TRBJ2-4
v_call: TRBV21-1
clone_size: .
d_call: .

cdr3_nt: TGCGCCAGCAGCCCCTCCGGGTATTCAACAGATACGCAGTATTTT
cdr3_aa: CASSPSGYSTDTQYF
j_call: TRBJ2-3
v_call: TRBV5-1
clone_size: .
d_call: .

cdr3_nt: TGTGCCAGCAGCGTCGATGGGACAGGGCCCGAGACCCAGTACTTC
cdr3_aa: CASSVDGTGPETQYF
j_call: TRBJ2-5
v_call: TRBV9
clone_size: .
d_call: TRBD1

cdr3_nt: TGTGCCTGGAGTTCACCGGTTTCCGGGGCCCGGAGCACTGAAGCTTTCTTT
cdr3_aa: CAWSSPVSGARSTEAFF
j_call: TRBJ1-1
v_call: TRBV30
clone_size: .
d_call: .

cdr3_nt: TGTGCCAGCAGTGAGGGCCCGAACGGCGAGCAGTACTTC
cdr3_aa: CASSEGPNGEQYF
j_call: TRBJ2-7
v_call: TRBV6-1
clone_size: few
d_call: .

cdr3_nt: TGTGCCAGCAGCGTAGCCGGTTATGGCTACACCTTC
cdr3_aa: CASSVAGYGYTF
j_call: TRBJ1-2
v_call: TRBV9
clone_size: .
d_call: .

cdr3_nt: TGTGCCAGTACAGGGGGGATACAGAGGAATGAGCAGTTCTTC
cdr3_aa: CASTGGIQRNEQFF
j_call: TRBJ2-1
v_call: TRBV6-5
clone_size: .
d_call: TRBD1

cdr3_nt: TGTGCCAGCAGCGTTGAGGGGACCTCCCTCGGTACGCAGTATTTT
cdr3_aa: CASSVEGTSLGTQYF
j_call: TRBJ2-3
v_call: TRBV9
clone_size: .
d_call: .

cdr3_nt: TGCGCCAGCAGCTCCAACCGGGGCCCCGGTGGAGAGACCTTC
cdr3_aa: CASSSNRGPGGETF
j_call: TRBJ1-2
v_call: TRBV5-1
clone_size: .
d_call: .

cdr3_nt: TGCGCCAGCAGCCAAAGGGACAGGGGCCACGAGCAGTACTTC
cdr3_aa: CASSQRDRGHEQYF
j_call: TRBJ2-7
v_call: TRBV4-3
clone_size: .
d_call: TRBD1

cdr3_nt: TGTGCCAGCACCCCAGGGACGGGACAGGGGAGTGTTTGGGACACTGAAGCTTTCTTT
cdr3_aa: CASTPGTGQGSVWDTEAFF
j_call: TRBJ1-1
v_call: TRBV4-2
clone_size: few
d_call: TRBD1

cdr3_nt: TGTGCCAGCAGTTTGGGGTATGGGGGAAACACTGAAGCTTTCTTT
cdr3_aa: CASSLGYGGNTEAFF
j_call: TRBJ1-1
v_call: TRBV27
clone_size: .
d_call: .

cdr3_nt: TGTGCCAGCAGTGAGCGGGGTGAGGCAGATACGCAGTATTTT
cdr3_aa: CASSERGEADTQYF
j_call: TRBJ2-3
v_call: TRBV6-4
clone_size: .
d_call: .

cdr3_nt: TGTGCCAGCAGCTTGGGACAGAAAGAGACCCAGTACTTC
cdr3_aa: CASSLGQKETQYF
j_call: TRBJ2-5
v_call: TRBV7-8
clone_size: .
d_call: TRBD1

cdr3_nt: TGTGCCAGCAGTTACAACGGACTCTGGGCGGACGAGCAGTACTTC
cdr3_aa: CASSYNGLWADEQYF
j_call: TRBJ2-7
v_call: TRBV6-5
clone_size: .
d_call: .

cdr3_nt: TGCGCCAGCAGCCCCTCCGGAGGGGGAGGCCTCTATGGCTACACCTTC
cdr3_aa: CASSPSGGGGLYGYTF
j_call: TRBJ1-2
v_call: TRBV4-1
clone_size: .
d_call: .

cdr3_nt: TGTGCCAGCAGTTTTATGTATAGGACCTACGAGCAGTACTTC
cdr3_aa: CASSFMYRTYEQYF
j_call: TRBJ2-7
v_call: TRBV27
clone_size: once
d_call: .

cdr3_nt: TGTGCCAGCAGCCCTTCCTCTGGGGCCAACGTCCTGACTTTC
cdr3_aa: CASSPSSGANVLTF
j_call: TRBJ2-6
v_call: TRBV27
clone_size: .
d_call: .

cdr3_nt: TGTGCCAGCTCACCCGGGACAGGGATCAATCAGCCCCAGCATTTT
cdr3_aa: CASSPGTGINQPQHF
j_call: TRBJ1-5
v_call: TRBV18
clone_size: .
d_call: TRBD1

cdr3_nt: TGTGCCAGTAGTGTGGGACAAGCTGGGGCCAACGTCCTGACTTTC
cdr3_aa: CASSVGQAGANVLTF
j_call: TRBJ2-6
v_call: TRBV19
clone_size: few
d_call: .

cdr3_nt: TGTGCCAGCAGCTTGCGAGGGGGATACGAGCAGTACTTC
cdr3_aa: CASSLRGGYEQYF
j_call: TRBJ2-7
v_call: TRBV11-1
clone_size: .
d_call: .

cdr3_nt: TGTGCCTGGAGTCCGGGACAGACCTCCTCTGGAAACACCATATATTTT
cdr3_aa: CAWSPGQTSSGNTIYF
j_call: TRBJ1-3
v_call: TRBV30
clone_size: .
d_call: TRBD1

cdr3_nt: TGTGCCAGCAGCCCGAGGGGGCACACCGGGGAGCTGTTTTTT
cdr3_aa: CASSPRGHTGELFF
j_call: TRBJ2-2
v_call: TRBV7-6
clone_size: .
d_call: TRBD1

cdr3_nt: TGTGCCAGCAGCTTTGGCCAGAGGAATTCACCCCTCCACTTT
cdr3_aa: CASSFGQRNSPLHF
j_call: TRBJ1-6
v_call: TRBV7-2
clone_size: .
d_call: .

cdr3_nt: TGTGCCAGCAGGGGACAGTCGGATTACAATGAGCAGTTCTTC
cdr3_aa: CASRGQSDYNEQFF
j_call: TRBJ2-1
v_call: TRBV28
clone_size: .
d_call: TRBD1

cdr3_nt: TGCGCCAGCAGCCACGGTACAGGGTCGGCCTACGAGCAGTACTTC
cdr3_aa: CASSHGTGSAYEQYF
j_call: TRBJ2-7
v_call: TRBV4-3
clone_size: .
d_call: .

cdr3_nt: TGTGCCAGCAGCTTACGCGGGACAGGGATACGGGGTGGGTACTTC
cdr3_aa: CASSLRGTGIRGGYF
j_call: TRBJ2-5
v_call: TRBV13
clone_size: .
d_call: TRBD1

cdr3_nt: TGTGCCAGCAGAGACGCGACCCGGGGGAATGGCTACACCTTC
cdr3_aa: CASRDATRGNGYTF
j_call: TRBJ1-2
v_call: TRBV6-1
clone_size: .
d_call: .

cdr3_nt: TGTGCCAGCAGCCTTGGACAGCTCTACGAGCAGTACTTC
cdr3_aa: CASSLGQLYEQYF
j_call: TRBJ2-7
v_call: TRBV7-2
clone_size: .
d_call: .

cdr3_nt: TGTGCCAGCAGCAAGAAGAGGGTTACGAGAGAGCACGCCGGAGGCACCATATATTTT
cdr3_aa: CASSKKRVTREHAGGTIYF
j_call: TRBJ1-3
v_call: TRBV21-1
clone_size: .
d_call: .

cdr3_nt: TGCGCCAGCAGCTTGGGCAATGATGAGCAGTTCTTC
cdr3_aa: CASSLGNDEQFF
j_call: TRBJ2-1
v_call: TRBV5-1
clone_size: .
d_call: .

cdr3_nt: TGTGCCAGCAGCCCTAACTACGGAGGAGGGTATGGCTACACCTTC
cdr3_aa: CASSPNYGGGYGYTF
j_call: TRBJ1-2
v_call: TRBV9
clone_size: once
d_call: .

cdr3_nt: TGTGCCAGCAGTATTAGACAGGGGACCCATTCACCCCTCCACTTT
cdr3_aa: CASSIRQGTHSPLHF
j_call: TRBJ1-6
v_call: TRBV27
clone_size: once
d_call: TRBD1

cdr3_nt: TGTGCCAGCAGCCCCGACTTTCTGGGTTGGGAGACCCAGTACTTC
cdr3_aa: CASSPDFLGWETQYF
j_call: TRBJ2-5
v_call: TRBV4-2
clone_size: .
d_call: .

cdr3_nt: TGTGCCAGCAGTTTACGAGCCGACAGTTTCAATATGTTCGAGCAGTACTTC
cdr3_aa: CASSLRADSFNMFEQYF
j_call: TRBJ2-7
v_call: TRBV27
clone_size: .
d_call: .